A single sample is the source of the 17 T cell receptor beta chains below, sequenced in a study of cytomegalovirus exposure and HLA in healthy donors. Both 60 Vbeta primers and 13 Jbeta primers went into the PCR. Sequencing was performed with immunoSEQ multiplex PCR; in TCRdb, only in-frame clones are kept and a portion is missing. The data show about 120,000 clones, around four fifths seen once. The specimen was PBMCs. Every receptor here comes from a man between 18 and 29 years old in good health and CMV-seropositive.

The CDR3 here is CAWSVRPYASGNTIYF. The CDR3 nucleotides are TGTGCCTGGAGTGTACGTCCCTACGCCTCTGGAAACACCATATATTTT. V is TRBV30 and J is TRBJ1-3; no definite D call. V dropped 0 bases and J dropped 0 bases, with 12 bases sitting between them. CDR3 length equals 16 residues. Germline V gene lookup returns CDR1 GTSNPN and CDR2 SVGIG (reference sequence). Full variable domain (remainder filled in from reference TRBV30 and TRBJ1-3): SQTIHQWPATLVQPVGSPLSLECTVEGTSNPNLYWYRQAAGRGLQLLFYSVGIGQISSEVPQNLSASRPQDRQFILSSKKLLLSDSGFYLCAWSVRPYASGNTIYFGEGSWLTVV.

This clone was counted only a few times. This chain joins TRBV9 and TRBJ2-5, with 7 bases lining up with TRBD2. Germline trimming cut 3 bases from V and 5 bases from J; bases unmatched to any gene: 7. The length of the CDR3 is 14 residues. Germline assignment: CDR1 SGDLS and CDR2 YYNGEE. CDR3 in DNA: TGTGCCAGCAGCGACGGGGGGACCTCGGAGACCCAGTACTTC. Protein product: CASSDGGTSETQYF.

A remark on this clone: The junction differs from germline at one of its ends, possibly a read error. CDR3 sequence reads: CAWGVRFYTGEIEAFF. Here the CDR3 DNA reads TGTGCCTGGGGTGTACGTTTTTACACAGGGGAGATTGAAGCCTTCTTT. This chain links TRBV30 with TRBJ1-1; 7 bases are shared with TRBD1. There are 16 residues in the CDR3. Germline CDR1 GTSNPN, CDR2 SVGIG (reference sequence). The full variable domain, rest sourced from reference TRBV30 and TRBJ1-1, is SQTIHQWPATLVQPVGSPLSLECTVEGTSNPNLYWYRQAAGRGLQLLFYSVGIGQISSEVPQNLSASRPQDRQFILSSKKLLLSDSGFYLCAWGVRFYTGEIEAFFGQGTRLTVV.

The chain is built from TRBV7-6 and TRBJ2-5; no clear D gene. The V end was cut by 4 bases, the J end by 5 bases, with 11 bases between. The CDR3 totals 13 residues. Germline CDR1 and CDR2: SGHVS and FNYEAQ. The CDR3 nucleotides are TGTGCCAGCAGCTCCCCCAACGGGGAGACCCAGTACTTC. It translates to CASSSPNGETQYF. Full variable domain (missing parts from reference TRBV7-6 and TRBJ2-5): GAGVSQSPRYKVTKRGQDVALRCDPISGHVSLYWYRQALGQGPEFLTYFNYEAQQDKSGLPNDRFSAERPEGSISTLTIQRTEQRDSAMYRCASSSPNGETQYFGPGTRLLVL.

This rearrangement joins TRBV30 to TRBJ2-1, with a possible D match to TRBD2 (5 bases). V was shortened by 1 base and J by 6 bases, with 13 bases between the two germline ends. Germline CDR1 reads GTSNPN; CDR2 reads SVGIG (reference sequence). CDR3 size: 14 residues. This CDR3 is CAWSDSDSSNEQFF. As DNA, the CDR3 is TGTGCCTGGAGTGACTCGGACTCATCCAATGAGCAGTTCTTC.

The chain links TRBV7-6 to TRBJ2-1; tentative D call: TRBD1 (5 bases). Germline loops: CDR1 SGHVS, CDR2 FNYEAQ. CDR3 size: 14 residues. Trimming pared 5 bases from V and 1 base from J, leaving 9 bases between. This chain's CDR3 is CASSRRESYNEQFF. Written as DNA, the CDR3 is TGTGCCAGCAGCCGCAGGGAATCCTACAATGAGCAGTTCTTC. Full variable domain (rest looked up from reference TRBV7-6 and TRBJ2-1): GAGVSQSPRYKVTKRGQDVALRCDPISGHVSLYWYRQALGQGPEFLTYFNYEAQQDKSGLPNDRFSAERPEGSISTLTIQRTEQRDSAMYRCASSRRESYNEQFFGPGTRLTVL.

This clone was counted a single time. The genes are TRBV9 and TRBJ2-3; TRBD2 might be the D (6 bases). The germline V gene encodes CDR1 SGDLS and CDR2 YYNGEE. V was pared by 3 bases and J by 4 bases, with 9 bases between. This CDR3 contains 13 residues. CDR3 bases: TGTGCCAGCAGCGCCGGAGGGGCAGATACGCAGTATTTT. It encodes CASSAGGADTQYF.

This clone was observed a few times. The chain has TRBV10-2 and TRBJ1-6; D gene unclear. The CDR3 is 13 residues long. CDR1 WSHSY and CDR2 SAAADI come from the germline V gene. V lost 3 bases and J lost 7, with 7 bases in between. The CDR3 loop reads CASSEGRNSPLHF. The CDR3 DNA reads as TGCGCCAGCAGTGAAGGGAGAAATTCACCCCTCCACTTT.

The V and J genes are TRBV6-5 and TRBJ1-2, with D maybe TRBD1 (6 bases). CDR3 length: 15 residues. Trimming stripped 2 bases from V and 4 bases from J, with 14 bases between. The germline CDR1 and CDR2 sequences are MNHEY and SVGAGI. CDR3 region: CASSYRGGASYGYTF. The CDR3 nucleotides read TGTGCCAGCAGTTACCGTGGGGGGGCGTCCTATGGCTACACCTTC.

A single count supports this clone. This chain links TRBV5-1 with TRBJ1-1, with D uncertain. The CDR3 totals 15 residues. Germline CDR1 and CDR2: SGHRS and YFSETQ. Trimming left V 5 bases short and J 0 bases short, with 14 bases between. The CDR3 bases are TGCGCCAGCAGTCCCCATGTGACAATGAACACTGAAGCTTTCTTT. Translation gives CASSPHVTMNTEAFF.

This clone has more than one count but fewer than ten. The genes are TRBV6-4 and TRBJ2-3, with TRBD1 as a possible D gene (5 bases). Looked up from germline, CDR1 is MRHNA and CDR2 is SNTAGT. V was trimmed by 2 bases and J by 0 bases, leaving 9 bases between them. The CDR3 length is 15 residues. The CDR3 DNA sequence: TGTGCCAGCAGTGACGCGGCAGGGAGCACAGATACGCAGTATTTT. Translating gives CASSDAAGSTDTQYF.

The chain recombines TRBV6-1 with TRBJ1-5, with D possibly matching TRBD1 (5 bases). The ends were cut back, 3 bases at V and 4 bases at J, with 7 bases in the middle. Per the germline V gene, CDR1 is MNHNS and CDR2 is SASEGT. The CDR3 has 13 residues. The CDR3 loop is CASSETENQPQHF. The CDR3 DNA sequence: TGTGCCAGCAGTGAGACAGAAAATCAGCCCCAGCATTTT.

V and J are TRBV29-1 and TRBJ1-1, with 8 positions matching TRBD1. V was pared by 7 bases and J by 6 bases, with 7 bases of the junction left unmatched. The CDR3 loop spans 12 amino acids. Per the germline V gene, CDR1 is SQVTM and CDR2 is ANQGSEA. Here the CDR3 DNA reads TGCAGCGAGTCAGCAGGGGGCCCTGAAGCTTTCTTT. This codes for CSESAGGPEAFF.

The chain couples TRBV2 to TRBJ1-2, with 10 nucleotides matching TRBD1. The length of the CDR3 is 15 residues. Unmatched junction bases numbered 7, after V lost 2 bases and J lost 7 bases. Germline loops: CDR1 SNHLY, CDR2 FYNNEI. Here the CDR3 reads CASSEWDRGLSGYTF. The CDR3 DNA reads TGTGCCAGCAGTGAATGGGACAGGGGATTGAGTGGCTACACCTTC.

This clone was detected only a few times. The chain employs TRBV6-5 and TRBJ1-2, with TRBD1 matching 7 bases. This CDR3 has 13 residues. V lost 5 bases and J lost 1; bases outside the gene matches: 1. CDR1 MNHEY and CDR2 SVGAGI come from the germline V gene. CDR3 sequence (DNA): TGTGCCAGCAGTAACAGGGGTAACTATGGCTACACCTTC. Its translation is CASSNRGNYGYTF.

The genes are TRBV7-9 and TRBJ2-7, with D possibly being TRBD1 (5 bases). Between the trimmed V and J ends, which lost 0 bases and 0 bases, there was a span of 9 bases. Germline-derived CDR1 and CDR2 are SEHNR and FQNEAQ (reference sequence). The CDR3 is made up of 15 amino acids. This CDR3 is CASSLATAYSYEQYF. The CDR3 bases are TGTGCCAGCAGCTTAGCGACAGCTTACTCCTACGAGCAGTACTTC.

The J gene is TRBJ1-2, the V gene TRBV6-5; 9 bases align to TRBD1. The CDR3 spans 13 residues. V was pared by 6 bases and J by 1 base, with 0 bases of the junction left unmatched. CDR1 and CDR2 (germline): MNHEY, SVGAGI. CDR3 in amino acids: CASRGQGNYGYTF. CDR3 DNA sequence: TGTGCCAGCAGGGGACAGGGTAACTATGGCTACACCTTC.